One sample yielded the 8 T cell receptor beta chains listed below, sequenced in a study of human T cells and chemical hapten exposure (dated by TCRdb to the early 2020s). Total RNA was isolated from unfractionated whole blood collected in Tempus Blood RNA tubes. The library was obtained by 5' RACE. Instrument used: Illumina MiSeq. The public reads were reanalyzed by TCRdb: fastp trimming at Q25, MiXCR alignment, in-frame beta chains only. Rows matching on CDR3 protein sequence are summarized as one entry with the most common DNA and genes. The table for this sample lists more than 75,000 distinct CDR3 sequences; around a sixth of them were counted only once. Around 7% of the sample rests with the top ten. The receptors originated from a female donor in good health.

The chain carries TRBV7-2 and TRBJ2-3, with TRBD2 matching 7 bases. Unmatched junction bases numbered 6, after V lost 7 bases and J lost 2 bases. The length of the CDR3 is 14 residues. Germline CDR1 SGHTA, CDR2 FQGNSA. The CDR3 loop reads CASTPGLPTDTQYF. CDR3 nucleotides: TGTGCCAGCACCCCGGGACTACCCACAGATACGCAGTATTTT. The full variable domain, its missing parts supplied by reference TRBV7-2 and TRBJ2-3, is GAGVSQSPSNKVTEKGKDVELRCDPISGHTALYWYRQSLGQGLEFLIYFQGNSAPDKSGLPSDRFSAERTGGSVSTLTIQRTQQEDSAVYLCASTPGLPTDTQYFGPGTRLTVL.

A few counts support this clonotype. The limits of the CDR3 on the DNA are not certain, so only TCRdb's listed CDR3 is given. The CDR3 is CASSFGPGDEQYF. The rearrangement joins TRBV7-9 to TRBJ2-7; the DNA was not compared with TRBD1, the D call given in the table. The CDR3 region is 13 residues in length, termini included. Germline V gene lookup returns CDR1 SEHNR and CDR2 FQNEAQ (reference sequence).

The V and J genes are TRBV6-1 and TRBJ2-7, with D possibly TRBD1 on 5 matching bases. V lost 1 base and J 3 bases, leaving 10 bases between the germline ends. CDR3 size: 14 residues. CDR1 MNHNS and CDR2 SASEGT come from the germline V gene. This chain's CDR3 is CASSEVGLNYEQYF. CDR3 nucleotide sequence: TGTGCCAGCAGTGAAGTGGGGCTAAACTACGAGCAGTACTTC.

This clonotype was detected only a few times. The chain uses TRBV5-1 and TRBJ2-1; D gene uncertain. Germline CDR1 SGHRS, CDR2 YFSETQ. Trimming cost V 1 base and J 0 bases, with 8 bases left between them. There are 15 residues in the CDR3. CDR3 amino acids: CASSLYESSYNEQFF. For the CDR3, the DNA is TGCGCCAGCAGCTTGTACGAGAGCTCCTACAATGAGCAGTTCTTC.

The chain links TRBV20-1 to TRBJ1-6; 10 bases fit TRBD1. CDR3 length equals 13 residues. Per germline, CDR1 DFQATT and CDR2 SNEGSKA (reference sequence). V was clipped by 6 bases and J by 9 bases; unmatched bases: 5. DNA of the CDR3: TGCAGTGCCGCCGACAGGGGGCGTTCACCCCTCCACTTT. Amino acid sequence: CSAADRGRSPLHF.

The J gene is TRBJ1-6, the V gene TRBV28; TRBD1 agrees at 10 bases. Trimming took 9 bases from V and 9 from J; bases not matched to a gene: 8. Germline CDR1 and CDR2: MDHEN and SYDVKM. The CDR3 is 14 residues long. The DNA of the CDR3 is TGTGCCAGTCAAGACAGGGGGCGCGGTTCACCCCTCCACTTT. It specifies CASQDRGRGSPLHF.

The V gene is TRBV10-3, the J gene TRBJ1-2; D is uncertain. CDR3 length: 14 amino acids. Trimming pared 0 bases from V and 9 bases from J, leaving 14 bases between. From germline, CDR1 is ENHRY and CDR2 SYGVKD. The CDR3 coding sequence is TGTGCCATCAGTGAGTCGTTTGTTCTCGTTAGCTACACCTTC. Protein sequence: CAISESFVLVSYTF.

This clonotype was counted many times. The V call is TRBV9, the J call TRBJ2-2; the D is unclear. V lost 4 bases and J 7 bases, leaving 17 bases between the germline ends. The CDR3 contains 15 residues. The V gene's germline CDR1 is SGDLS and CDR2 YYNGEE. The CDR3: CASSPPGRTDGELFF. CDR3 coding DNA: TGTGCCAGCAGCCCTCCTGGACGGACGGACGGGGAGCTGTTTTTT.